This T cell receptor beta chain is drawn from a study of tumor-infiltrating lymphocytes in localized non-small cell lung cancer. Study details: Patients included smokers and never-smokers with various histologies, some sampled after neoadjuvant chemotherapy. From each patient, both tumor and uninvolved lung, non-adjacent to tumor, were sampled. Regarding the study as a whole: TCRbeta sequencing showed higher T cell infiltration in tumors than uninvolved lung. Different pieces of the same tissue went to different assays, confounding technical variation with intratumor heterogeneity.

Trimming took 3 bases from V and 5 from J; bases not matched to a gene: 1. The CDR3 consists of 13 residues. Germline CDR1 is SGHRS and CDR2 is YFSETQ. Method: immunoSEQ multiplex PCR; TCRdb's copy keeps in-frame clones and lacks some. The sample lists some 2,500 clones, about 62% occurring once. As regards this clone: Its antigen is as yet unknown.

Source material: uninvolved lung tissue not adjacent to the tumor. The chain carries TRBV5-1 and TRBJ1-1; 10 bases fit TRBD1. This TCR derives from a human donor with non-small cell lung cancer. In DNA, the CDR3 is TGCGCCAGCAGCTGGGACAGGGGAACTGAAGCTTTCTTT. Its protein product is CASSWDRGTEAFF. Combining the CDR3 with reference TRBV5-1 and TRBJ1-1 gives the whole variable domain KAGVTQTPRYLIKTRGQQVTLSCSPISGHRSVSWYQQTPGQGLQFLFEYFSETQRNKGNFPGRFSGRQFSNSRSEMNVSTLELGDSALYLCASSWDRGTEAFFGQGTRLTVV.